This T cell receptor (beta chain) was observed in a study of blood T cell repertoires in COVID-19. Study-wide context: Some COVID-19 samples were acute and others convalescent; all came from the United States, Italy and Spain.

Enrollees, about 18 to 95 years old, lived in roughly 24 US areas. Two consecutive negative NP/OP PCR tests, clearance, or resolved symptoms defined Cohort 3 recovery. As originally analysed: Estimation of nucleated cell counts relied on the amplification of reference gene primers. Sequencing used immunoSEQ multiplex PCR; TCRdb keeps in-frame clones, though not all of them. The V and J calls and clone size were taken over from that table, and D and trimming were inferred from the DNA. Counted here are 170,000 or so clones, around 90% occurring once; the ten biggest clones make up roughly 8.9%. The J segment lost 3 bases and the V segment lost 2 bases, leaving 6 bases of the junction unmatched. Germline values: CDR1 SGHNT, CDR2 YYREEE (reference sequence). The CDR3 is made up of 15 amino acids.

The receptor comes from a woman younger than 30 who had recovered from COVID-19. Sequencing was done on a sample of PBMCs or T cells enriched from blood (not recorded which). V is TRBV5-4 and J is TRBJ2-7; 9 bases are a match to TRBD1. The CDR3 bases are TGTGCCAGCAGCTTTGGTCCGGGACAGGGCTACGAGCAGTACTTC. Residues: CASSFGPGQGYEQYF.